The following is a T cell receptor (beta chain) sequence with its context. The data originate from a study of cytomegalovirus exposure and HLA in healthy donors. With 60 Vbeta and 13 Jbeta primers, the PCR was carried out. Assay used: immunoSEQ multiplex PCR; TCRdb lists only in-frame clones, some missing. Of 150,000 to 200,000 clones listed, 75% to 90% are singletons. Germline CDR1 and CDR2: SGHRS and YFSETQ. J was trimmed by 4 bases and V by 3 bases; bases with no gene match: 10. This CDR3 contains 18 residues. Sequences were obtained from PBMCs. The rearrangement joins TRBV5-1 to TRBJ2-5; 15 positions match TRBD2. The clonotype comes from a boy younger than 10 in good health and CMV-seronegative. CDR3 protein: CASSSGLAGGPKGETQYF. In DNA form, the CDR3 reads TGCGCCAGCAGCTCCGGACTAGCGGGAGGGCCGAAAGGAGAGACCCAGTACTTC.